This T cell receptor beta chain was sequenced for a study of early T cells in non-severe SARS-CoV-2 infection (dated by TCRdb to about 2021). At the level of the whole study: Because TCR sequencing was done on bulk RNA from unsorted whole blood, the alpha and beta chains could not be paired. Summary of the overall study and its limitations: VDJdb matching was skewed toward anti-spike CD8 responses, so virus-specific expansions were likely underestimated and private and CD4 specificities were missed.

Worth noting for this clonotype: Its cognate antigen has yet to be identified. No quality values exist for individual bases; no much larger clone is one base distant.

Library creation used 5' RACE. The run used a NextSeq 500. To correct for sequencing error and PCR bias, the TCR library protocol tagged individual cDNA molecules with unique molecular identifiers. Both TCR alpha and beta chains were sequenced, and tight co-correlation was observed between alpha and beta sequence abundances in each sample. The authors' analysis ran thus. Decombinator V4 was used to annotate the V gene, J gene and CDR3 of the TCR sequences. TCRs were defined as expanded if a significant change between any two time points was detected under a Poisson model with p below 0.0001. Abundances of TCRs were expressed as counts per million after normalisation to the total number of TCRs sequenced in each sample. TRAV1-2 paired with TRAJ12, TRAJ20 or TRAJ33 defined MAIT TCRs, while TRAV10 paired with TRAJ18 defined iNKT TCRs. A search of VDJdb, accessed on 1 November 2021, was run for TCRs annotated to CMV, EBV and SARS-CoV-2, with TCRs annotated for multiple antigens excluded. The public reads were run again by TCRdb, first through fastp at Q25 and then through MiXCR, and only productive beta chains were kept. Each entry is one CDR3 protein sequence, shown with its most common DNA and genes. TCRdb assigned the V and J calls; the authors' analysis was not used. In all, the sample holds some 90,000 distinct CDR3 sequences, and about 15% of those were seen once. The ten largest clones take up 5.5% to 7% of the sample.

Trimming removed 0 bases from V and 7 bases from J, leaving 11 bases between the germline ends. From the cysteine through the phenylalanine, the CDR3 covers 13 amino acids. Only the CDR3 region is kept as DNA, spanning 39 bases read in frame from base 1. CDR1 and CDR2, per the germline V gene, are SGHRS and YFSETQ. Set within a cohort of healthcare workers in London, UK, this nested case-control study involved weekly PCR testing of nasopharyngeal swabs along with blood sampling. Healthcare workers were recruited during the week of the UK lockdown, between 23 and 31 March 2020, and followed weekly for up to roughly 16 weeks.

This clonotype was sampled from an adult who was a healthcare worker with PCR-confirmed SARS-CoV-2 infection or an uninfected control (not recorded which). The chain joins TRBV5-1 to TRBJ2-7, with TRBD2 perhaps the D gene, on 7 matching bases. Sequenced input: whole blood. The sequence in DNA is TGCGCCAGCAGCTTGGCACAGGGAGGGGAGCAGTACTTC. This encodes CASSLAQGGEQYF.